This T cell receptor (beta chain) was sequenced in a study of blood T cell repertoires in COVID-19 (TCRdb year 2020). Regarding the research as a whole: Samples covering the acute and convalescent phases of COVID-19 were provided by collaborators in the United States, Italy and Spain. The material from the prospective study consisted of cDNA or gDNA derived from T cells, B-cell-depleted T cells, or PBMCs. Subjects who had been exposed to COVID-19, were actively infected with it, or had recovered from it provided the deeply sampled blood TCRbeta repertoires that made up the dataset. The repertoires were made available in a free public database intended to serve as a resource for research on the immune response to SARS-CoV-2. Samples came from the ongoing ImmuneRACE study (first 160 participants) plus 1,254 subjects from 6 global collaborators. Sample metadata almost always included a de-identified subject ID, COVID-19 status, age in years and sex. Where HLA class I and class II types were available, the types were taken from metadata supplied by the sample provider, not from assay-based typing.

The immunoSEQ Assay, a bias-controlled multiplex PCR, was used to amplify TCRbeta CDR3 regions from genomic DNA. Regarding the original processing steps: The number of nucleated cells in each sample was estimated by amplification of reference gene primers within the assay. Sequence reads were collapsed and filtered to measure the absolute abundance of every unique TCRbeta CDR3 rearrangement. For each sample, productive Simpson clonality was calculated by taking the square root of Simpson's diversity index across productive rearrangements. TCRdb limited this immuneACCESS table to in-frame rearrangements with V and J called. A share of clones is missing; checked studies link under half to unresolved V genes, and the rest is unexplained. That table gives V, J and clone size, and the DNA gave D and trimming. The sample table shows roughly 300,000 clones, and around 81% are seen once. The biggest ten clones account for around 2.9% of the sample.

The cysteine opens and the phenylalanine closes a CDR3 of 11 amino acids. The sequence is cut down to CDR3 DNA, 33 bases in frame from base 1. CDR1 and CDR2 (MNHEY, SMNVEV) derive from the germline V gene (reference sequence). At the junction V is shortened by 7 bases and J by 0 bases, with 3 bases in between. Whole blood was collected in K2EDTA tubes by collaborating institutions according to the institutions' own protocols. For TCRbeta analysis, collaborator samples were shipped as frozen whole blood, as isolated PBMCs, or as DNA extracted from either sample type. Note on this clone: What this receptor recognizes is not known. No qualities accompany the bases; no much larger clone lies one base away.

The full study reports these points: The amount of clinical and demographic metadata varied by source and participant and was provided uncurated.

The TCR was taken from a woman aged 55-69 years with active or convalescent COVID-19. Input material: peripheral blood. Here the chain combines TRBV27 and TRBJ2-5; too little of a D gene remains to name it. The nucleotides are TGTGCCAGCACCGACCAAGAGACCCAGTACTTC. It translates as CASTDQETQYF.